This TCR beta chain derives from a study of shared clonotypes between healthy human individuals. CD45RO negativity and positive selection for CCR7 defined naive CD8 cells, a population that excluded terminally differentiated effector memory CD45RA+ cells. Germline V gene data show CDR1 as SGHDT and CDR2 as YYEEEE. Between the trimmed V and J ends, which lost 0 bases and 3 bases, there was a span of 10 bases. This CDR3 region has 14 residues. Clones were read by immunoSEQ multiplex PCR, and TCRdb kept only the in-frame ones, dropping some. The sample consists of 2 million or so clones, roughly 95% of them appearing once.

The V gene is TRBV5-6, the J gene TRBJ2-7, with D possibly being TRBD2 (5 bases). The sequenced sample consisted of naive CD8+ T cells sorted from blood. The receptor's source is a man between 18 and 29 years old in good health. The CDR3: CASSLEGVRYEQYF. The CDR3 bases are TGTGCCAGCAGCTTGGAGGGAGTCCGCTACGAGCAGTACTTC.